This T cell receptor beta chain appears in the sequencing data of a study of blood T cell repertoires in COVID-19. Looking at the study overall: Both acute and convalescent COVID-19 samples were obtained from the United States, Italy and Spain. From T cells, B-cell-depleted T cells, or PBMCs came the material, which was cDNA or gDNA.

How the authors handled the data: Scientists estimated how many nucleated cells there were by amplifying reference gene primers. Using immunoSEQ multiplex PCR, the repertoire was profiled, and TCRdb retains in-frame clones only, with some absent. Clone size and the V and J calls come from that table; the DNA yielded D and trimming. The data show 260,000 or so clones, around 82% seen once. Germline V gene data show CDR1 as SGHNT and CDR2 as YYREEE (reference sequence). CDR3 length equals 11 residues. With 4 bases removed from V and 3 bases from J, the gap between germline ends came to 5 bases. Sequenced sample: peripheral blood. This sequence was found in a woman in her 70s with acute or convalescent COVID-19. The chain uses TRBV5-4 and TRBJ2-7; D is uncertain. As DNA, the CDR3 is TGTGCCAGCAGCCGGTACTACGAGCAGTACTTC. Translated, it gives CASSRYYEQYF.